Shown below are 26 T cell receptor beta chains from a single sample sequenced in a study of patients and donors after allogeneic stem cell transplantation. TCRdb ran MiXCR on the RT-PCR reads and lists one entry per CDR3 protein. The table lists about 400,000 distinct CDR3 sequences, 15% to 20% of them singletons, with 7.2% in the top ten. The sequencing sample was made of blood, either unsorted or a sorted T cell fraction (not recorded which). The receptors were sampled from a human donor who was either an allogeneic HSCT recipient or a stem cell or donor lymphocyte infusion donor (not recorded which). It is not recorded whose cells these are; they may come from a transplant donor.

This chain uses TRBV5-1 with TRBJ2-5; 8 positions agree with TRBD2. With V trimmed by 1 base and J by 4 bases, 6 bases remained unmatched. This CDR3 is built from 15 residues. Germline CDR1 is SGHRS and CDR2 is YFSETQ. This CDR3 is CASSLTGGASETQYF. DNA for the CDR3: TGCGCCAGCAGCTTGACCGGGGGGGCATCAGAGACCCAGTACTTC.

This clonotype was counted many times. This rearrangement joins TRBV12-3 or TRBV12-4 to TRBJ2-1; D could derive from TRBD1 or TRBD2 (6 bases each). The CDR3 has 15 residues. The V gene lost 2 bases and the J gene lost 4 bases, with 12 bases spanning the gap. CDR3 DNA sequence: TGTGCCAGCAGTTTACAGGGGAGGAGGTACAATGAGCAGTTCTTC. This sequence encodes CASSLQGRRYNEQFF.

This clonotype was observed a handful of times. The chain links TRBV5-1 to TRBJ2-3; a possible D gene is TRBD2 (6 bases). This CDR3 is 14 amino acids long. The V end was cut by 0 bases, the J end by 7 bases, with 12 bases between. Germline CDR1 reads SGHRS; CDR2 reads YFSETQ. CDR3 in DNA: TGCGCCAGCAGCTTGGCCGTAGCGGAGAATACGCAGTATTTT. It codes for CASSLAVAENTQYF.

This clonotype showed up just a few times. V is TRBV25-1 and J is TRBJ1-1; D gene unclear. V lost 6 bases and J 4 bases, leaving 18 bases between the germline ends. The CDR3 contains 15 residues. From germline, CDR1 is MGHDK and CDR2 SYGVNS. The CDR3 loop is CASSSPWKAGTEAFF. As DNA, the CDR3 is TGTGCCAGCAGCAGCCCTTGGAAGGCGGGCACTGAAGCTTTCTTT.

The rearrangement links TRBV24-1 to TRBJ2-1, with 8 bases aligning to TRBD2. CDR3 length: 14 residues. The J segment lost 7 bases and the V segment lost 5 bases, leaving 6 bases of the junction unmatched. Germline V gives CDR1 KGHDR, CDR2 SFDVKD. The chain's CDR3 is CATSVPGGGNEQFF. CDR3 sequence (DNA): TGTGCCACCAGTGTCCCGGGGGGGGGGAATGAGCAGTTCTTC.

This clonotype was seen repeatedly, ten times or more. This chain connects TRBV12-3 or TRBV12-4 to TRBJ2-5, with no clear D. This CDR3 spans 13 amino acids. V dropped 4 bases and J dropped 3 bases, with 9 bases sitting between them. The CDR3 DNA reads as TGTGCCAGCAGTTCCGCGCGCAAAGAGACCCAGTACTTC. Encoded protein: CASSSARKETQYF.

This chain links TRBV5-1 with TRBJ2-6; TRBD1 is a possible D gene (6 bases). CDR1 and CDR2 from the germline V gene are SGHRS and YFSETQ. Trimming removed 4 bases at V and 2 bases at J, with 13 bases between. This CDR3 contains 16 residues. In nucleotides, the CDR3 is TGCGCCAGCAGCAGGGCAGGGGTGACTGGGGCCAACGTCCTGACTTTC. This sequence encodes CASSRAGVTGANVLTF.

This clonotype was recorded a few times. The chain has TRBV13 and TRBJ2-7, with D tentatively TRBD1 (6 bases). The V and J ends lost 2 bases and 3 bases respectively, with 11 bases between them. The CDR3 has 14 amino acids. Per germline, CDR1 PRHDT and CDR2 FYEKMQ (reference sequence). The CDR3 is CASSLTGQVYEQYF. In nucleotides, the CDR3 is TGTGCCAGCAGCTTAACAGGGCAGGTCTACGAGCAGTACTTC.

V gene TRBV2 combines with J gene TRBJ1-2; no definite D call. CDR1 SNHLY and CDR2 FYNNEI come from the germline V gene. V lost 3 bases, J lost 8 bases, and 16 bases lay in between. CDR3 size: 14 residues. The CDR3 sequence: CASSEVKVGQGYTF. The CDR3 nucleotides read TGTGCCAGCAGTGAGGTGAAGGTCGGCCAAGGCTACACCTTC.

This clonotype was picked up a small number of times. This chain joins TRBV7-9 and TRBJ2-5, with D unresolved. The germline V gene has CDR1 SEHNR and CDR2 FQNEAQ (reference sequence). Trimming left V 0 bases short and J 1 base short, with 9 bases between. The CDR3 extends over 15 amino acids. CDR3 DNA: TGTGCCAGCAGCTTAGCGGCCCTGATCCAAGAGACCCAGTACTTC. Its protein is CASSLAALIQETQYF.

In its sample, this clonotype was seen many times. The chain is built from TRBV2 and TRBJ2-1; D uncertain. From germline, CDR1 is SNHLY and CDR2 FYNNEI. The V end was cut by 8 bases, the J end by 5 bases, with 16 bases between. The CDR3 is 14 amino acids. CDR3 in DNA: TGTGCCAGCGGCAGCCAGTCGGTGGACAATGAGCAGTTCTTC. Its protein product is CASGSQSVDNEQFF.

There are a few counts of this clonotype. This chain joins TRBV21-1 and TRBJ2-1; no DNA check was done on the table's D call, TRBD2. TRBV21-1 is a known pseudogene. The CDR3 consists of 16 residues. CDR3 protein: CASSNNRTRSYNEQFF. For the CDR3, the DNA is TGTGCCAGCAGCAATAATAGAACTAGGTCCTACAATGAGCAGTTCTTC.

V and J are TRBV7-8 and TRBJ1-4; D is ambiguous. This CDR3 spans 15 amino acids. Germline V gives CDR1 SGHVS, CDR2 FQNEAQ. With 5 bases removed from V and 3 bases from J, the gap between germline ends came to 13 bases. CDR3 loop: CASSPNLQSNEKLFF. The CDR3 DNA sequence: TGTGCCAGCAGCCCGAACTTGCAATCTAATGAAAAACTGTTTTTT.

V is TRBV20-1 and J is TRBJ2-7; the match to TRBD2 covers 9 bases. The CDR3 is made up of 13 amino acids. V dropped 6 bases and J dropped 4; count of bases not matched to a gene: 7. The V gene's germline CDR1 is DFQATT and CDR2 SNEGSKA (reference sequence). The CDR3 sequence is CSAHPSGEYEQYF. The CDR3, as DNA: TGCAGTGCCCACCCTAGCGGGGAGTACGAGCAGTACTTC.

This chain connects TRBV20-1 to TRBJ2-7, with TRBD2 identical over 10 bases. Germline assignment: CDR1 DFQATT and CDR2 SNEGSKA (reference sequence). There are 14 residues in the CDR3. V lost 3 bases to trimming and J lost 3 bases; unmatched junction nucleotides: 5. DNA of the CDR3: TGCAGTGCTAGCGCCCGACTAGCGGGCTACGAGCAGTACTTC. This codes for CSASARLAGYEQYF.

Written as DNA, the CDR3 is TGTGCCAGCAGTTTAGAGGTCGCGGGGCTAGCCAAAAACATTCAGTACTTC. This encodes CASSLEVAGLAKNIQYF. This chain connects TRBV12-3 or TRBV12-4 to TRBJ2-4, with D maybe TRBD2 (6 bases). The CDR3 sequence is 17 residues long. V lost 1 base and J 0 bases, leaving 13 bases between the germline ends.

In its sample, this clonotype was seen a few times. V usage is TRBV6-2 or TRBV6-3 and J usage is TRBJ1-2; D may be TRBD1 (5 bases). CDR1 MNHEY and CDR2 SVGEGT come from the germline V gene. The V end lost 5 bases, the J end lost 3 bases, and 16 bases lay between the germline ends. The CDR3 runs to 15 residues. The CDR3 DNA follows: TGTGCCAGCAGTAAACGACAGCGGGTAGACTATGGCTACACCTTC. Its translation: CASSKRQRVDYGYTF.

The V gene is TRBV5-1, the J gene TRBJ2-1, with 9 bases aligning to TRBD1. The CDR3 length is 16 residues. Germline-derived CDR1 and CDR2 are SGHRS and YFSETQ. V dropped 0 bases and J dropped 5; count of bases not matched to a gene: 6. CDR3 DNA sequence: TGCGCCAGCAGCTTGGGTAACAGGGGGCCGGACAATGAGCAGTTCTTC. It yields the protein CASSLGNRGPDNEQFF. Filled out from reference TRBV5-1 and TRBJ2-1, the complete variable domain reads KAGVTQTPRYLIKTRGQQVTLSCSPISGHRSVSWYQQTPGQGLQFLFEYFSETQRNKGNFPGRFSGRQFSNSRSEMNVSTLELGDSALYLCASSLGNRGPDNEQFFGPGTRLTVL.

This clonotype was detected many times. The chain links TRBV5-1 to TRBJ2-1; no clear D. This CDR3 comprises 16 residues. CDR1 and CDR2 (germline): SGHRS, YFSETQ. V lost 1 base and J 6 bases, leaving 17 bases between the germline ends. In nucleotides, the CDR3 is TGCGCCAGCAGCTTGTCAGCGCGCAGAAACATCAATGAGCAGTTCTTC. As protein: CASSLSARRNINEQFF.

This clonotype was picked up a small number of times. The chain recombines TRBV2 with TRBJ2-5; weak D call: TRBD2 (6 bases). V lost 6 bases, J lost 5 bases, and 16 bases lay in between. Germline loops: CDR1 SNHLY, CDR2 FYNNEI. The CDR3 is 14 residues long. The CDR3 sequence: CASRATSAGETQYF. For the CDR3, the DNA is TGTGCCAGCAGGGCGACTAGTGCGGGTGAGACCCAGTACTTC.

This clonotype was picked up a small number of times. The V call is TRBV5-8, the J call TRBJ2-1, with unresolved D. The CDR3 is made up of 11 amino acids. Trimming stripped 3 bases from V and 10 bases from J, with 8 bases between. Germline assignment: CDR1 SGHTS and CDR2 YDEGEE. The CDR3 sequence is CASSSDPEQFF. CDR3 bases: TGTGCCAGCAGCTCGGACCCAGAGCAGTTCTTC.

This clonotype was observed a few times. The chain recombines TRBV12-3 or TRBV12-4 with TRBJ1-2; D not resolved. This CDR3 has 15 residues. Trimming shortened V by 4 bases and J by 4 bases, and 16 bases separated the two germline ends. This CDR3 reads CASSSFRGLTYGYTF. Written as DNA, the CDR3 is TGTGCCAGCAGTTCATTCAGAGGACTTACCTATGGCTACACCTTC.

The V call is TRBV7-3, the J call TRBJ1-1, with D perhaps TRBD1 (6 bases). V was cut by 3 bases and J by 2 bases, with 16 bases left in between. This CDR3 is built from 16 residues. Germline assignment: CDR1 SGHTA and CDR2 FQGTGA. Written as DNA, the CDR3 is TGTGCCAGCAGCTTTGGCGGGGGGGCGCAAAACACTGAAGCTTTCTTT. Translated: CASSFGGGAQNTEAFF.

The rearrangement uses TRBV10-3 and TRBJ2-3; D possibly corresponds to TRBD1 (6 bases). Germline CDR1 reads ENHRY; CDR2 reads SYGVKD. V was clipped by 10 bases and J by 4 bases, with 9 bases between them. This CDR3 contains 11 residues. The CDR3 nucleotides read TGTGCCACCGGACAGTCAGATACGCAGTATTTT. Residues: CATGQSDTQYF.

A few counts support this clonotype. This chain connects TRBV21-1 to TRBJ1-1; TRBD1, as called in the table, went unchecked against the DNA. TRBV21-1 is an annotated pseudogene. This CDR3 is 13 amino acids long. The CDR3 DNA sequence: TGTGCCCAGGGGACCCTGAAGAACACTGAAGCTTTCTTT. This codes for CAQGTLKNTEAFF.

The rearrangement joins TRBV5-1 to TRBJ2-3, with D perhaps TRBD1 (5 bases). The germline V gene encodes CDR1 SGHRS and CDR2 YFSETQ. This CDR3 contains 15 residues. The V gene lost 4 bases and the J gene lost 1 base, with 13 bases spanning the gap. CDR3 protein: CASSGAGPRTDTQYF. CDR3 bases: TGCGCCAGCAGCGGGGCAGGCCCGCGCACAGATACGCAGTATTTT.